This T cell receptor beta chain was captured by sequencing in a study of OX40 agonist ivuxolimab in advanced cancers. Profiled with immunoSEQ multiplex PCR; TCRdb holds only in-frame clones, not every one. The sample comprises 15,000 to 20,000 clones, about two thirds of which are singletons, and 16% rests with the top ten. The CDR3 is made up of 15 amino acids. Specimen: CD4+ or CD8+ T cells sorted from blood, collected in a trial of the OX40 agonist ivuxolimab. The sequence was collected from an adult with an advanced solid tumor such as melanoma, head and neck, liver or kidney cancer. The chain employs TRBV21-1 and TRBJ2-7; the table's D call TRBD2 went unverified against the DNA. TRBV21-1 is tagged as a pseudogene. This CDR3 is CASRRNSGMTYEQYF. The CDR3 DNA follows: TGTGCCAGCAGGAGGAATAGCGGGATGACCTACGAGCAGTACTTC.